A selection of T cell receptor beta chains follows, all from one sample in a study of blood T cell repertoires in COVID-19. The protocol was immunoSEQ multiplex PCR, while the TCRdb copy is restricted to in-frame clones and leaves out a portion. Among tens of thousands of clones, 68% were seen once, and the ten largest hold about 9%. What was sequenced was peripheral blood. These receptor sequences come from an older woman with acute or convalescent COVID-19. Both conserved end residues are part of each CDR3. A D gene is named only where the DNA matches it firmly. The size field is filled for only some rows; it gives once, few, many or a size class.

d_call clone_size j_call v_call cdr3_aa cdr3_nt
NA NA TRBJ1-5 TRBV19 CASSIFFSGANQPQHF TGTGCCAGTAGTATATTTTTCTCAGGGGCAAATCAGCCCCAGCATTTT
TRBD2 NA TRBJ2-5 TRBV5-1 CASSEEAGAGETQYF TGCGCCAGCAGCGAGGAAGCGGGGGCCGGGGAGACCCAGTACTTC
NA NA TRBJ2-3 TRBV18 CASSQLSLTSTDTQYF TGTGCCAGCTCACAGCTGAGTCTTACTAGCACAGATACGCAGTATTTT
NA NA TRBJ2-3 TRBV7-3 CASSTAARGTDTQYF TGTGCCAGCAGCACTGCGGCGAGGGGCACAGATACGCAGTATTTT
NA few TRBJ2-7 TRBV7-3 CASAKQAGRDEQYF TGTGCCAGCGCAAAGCAGGCAGGCCGAGACGAGCAGTACTTC
TRBD1 NA TRBJ1-2 TRBV6-5 CASAQEGQGGYGYTF TGTGCCAGCGCACAAGAGGGACAGGGGGGTTATGGCTACACCTTC
TRBD1 NA TRBJ2-1 TRBV6-2/TRBV6-3 CASIPGQGALQSYNEQFF TGTGCCAGCATCCCCGGACAGGGGGCCTTGCAATCCTACAATGAGCAGTTCTTC
TRBD2 few TRBJ2-5 TRBV5-1 CASSLAAGGLKTQYF TGCGCCAGCAGCTTGGCGGCGGGGGGCCTGAAGACCCAGTACTTC
NA NA TRBJ1-1 TRBV15 CATSRDWGTGLEAFF TGTGCCACCAGCAGAGATTGGGGAACAGGGTTAGAAGCTTTCTTT
TRBD2 NA TRBJ2-1 TRBV7-3 CASSQGVSGSGDEQFF TGTGCCAGCAGCCAAGGGGTTAGCGGGAGCGGCGATGAGCAGTTCTTC
NA NA TRBJ1-5 TRBV27 CASSLSGGNQPQHF TGTGCCAGCAGTTTATCAGGGGGCAATCAGCCCCAGCATTTT
TRBD1 NA TRBJ1-4 TRBV11-3 CASSLVASGTVNEKLFF TGTGCCAGCAGCTTAGTGGCATCCGGGACAGTTAATGAAAAACTGTTTTTT
TRBD1 NA TRBJ2-1 TRBV2 CASSADRGDRDEQFF TGTGCCAGCAGTGCCGACAGGGGGGATCGGGATGAGCAGTTCTTC
NA NA TRBJ1-5 TRBV5-1 CASSLGFEDYSNQPQHF TGCGCCAGCAGCTTAGGATTCGAGGACTATAGCAATCAGCCCCAGCATTTT
NA NA TRBJ2-1 TRBV19 CASSIGGGLYNEQFF TGTGCCAGTAGTATTGGCGGGGGCCTTTACAATGAGCAGTTCTTC
NA NA TRBJ1-3 TRBV19 CASSNPPGAGNTIYF TGTGCCAGTAGCAACCCCCCGGGGGCTGGAAACACCATATATTTT
NA once TRBJ2-3 TRBV15 CATSAISTNTQYF TGTGCCACCTCAGCGATTTCCACGAATACGCAGTATTTT
NA NA TRBJ1-1 TRBV18 CASSPNRNTEAFF TGTGCCAGCTCACCAAATCGGAACACTGAAGCTTTCTTT
NA NA TRBJ1-1 TRBV28 CASSSQNTEAFF TGTGCCAGCAGCTCACAGAACACTGAAGCTTTCTTT
TRBD2 once TRBJ2-5 TRBV7-3 CASSSRLAGLQETQYF TGTGCCAGCAGCTCAAGACTAGCGGGGCTACAAGAGACCCAGTACTTC
NA NA TRBJ2-1 TRBV19 CASRPQILSNEQFF TGTGCCAGTAGACCACAAATTCTCTCCAATGAGCAGTTCTTC
NA few TRBJ2-1 TRBV5-1 CASSKGAFGNEQFF TGCGCCAGCAGCAAAGGGGCGTTCGGCAATGAGCAGTTCTTC
NA NA TRBJ1-1 TRBV19 CASTPRLRGFNTEAFF TGTGCCAGTACCCCGCGTCTAAGGGGTTTCAACACTGAAGCTTTCTTT
TRBD1 NA TRBJ1-4 TRBV29-1 CSVGEGDRALF TGCAGCGTAGGGGAGGGGGACAGGGCCCTTTTT
NA NA TRBJ2-1 TRBV6-2/TRBV6-3 CASSYSETYEQFF TGTGCCAGCAGTTACTCCGAAACCTACGAGCAGTTCTTC
TRBD2 NA TRBJ2-7 TRBV7-8 CASSSEPAGGPSYEQYF TGTGCCAGCAGTTCAGAACCAGCGGGGGGGCCCTCCTACGAGCAGTACTTC
NA many TRBJ2-1 TRBV11-1 CASSLVFSNEQFF TGTGCCAGCAGCTTAGTCTTCAGCAATGAGCAGTTCTTC
TRBD1 medium-sized TRBJ2-4 TRBV30 CAWRNRGRNIQYF TGTGCCTGGAGAAACAGGGGGAGAAACATTCAGTACTTC
TRBD2 NA TRBJ2-5 TRBV7-3 CASSLNPGGPVETQYF TGTGCCAGCAGCTTAAACCCGGGAGGGCCTGTTGAGACCCAGTACTTC
TRBD1 NA TRBJ2-1 TRBV7-9 CASSPPPQGVYNEQFF TGTGCCAGCAGCCCCCCCCCACAGGGGGTGTACAATGAGCAGTTCTTC
NA NA TRBJ2-2 TRBV5-1 CASSLVGQGKAGGELFF TGCGCCAGCAGCTTGGTGGGGCAGGGGAAGGCTGGCGGGGAGCTGTTTTTT
TRBD1 NA TRBJ2-6 TRBV30 CAWSHKQGAGANVLTF TGTGCCTGGAGTCATAAACAGGGGGCTGGGGCCAACGTCCTGACTTTC